This T cell receptor beta chain is drawn from a study of blood T cell repertoires in COVID-19. This clone was seen just once. The data were produced by immunoSEQ multiplex PCR, yet TCRdb's version contains in-frame clones alone and is incomplete. The table records around 140,000 clones, 70% to 80% of them present only once. This CDR3 comprises 15 residues. V lost 4 bases and J 9 bases, leaving 20 bases between the germline ends. Germline CDR1 reads SGHNT; CDR2 reads YYREEE (reference sequence). Material: peripheral blood. The sequence was obtained from a man aged 50 or older with acute or convalescent COVID-19. The chain has TRBV5-4 and TRBJ2-1; a possible D gene is TRBD1 (6 bases). CDR3 DNA sequence: TGTGCCAGCAGCCCTGGGGCAGGGGCCCTCCGTGAGCAGTTCTTC. The encoded protein is CASSPGAGALREQFF.